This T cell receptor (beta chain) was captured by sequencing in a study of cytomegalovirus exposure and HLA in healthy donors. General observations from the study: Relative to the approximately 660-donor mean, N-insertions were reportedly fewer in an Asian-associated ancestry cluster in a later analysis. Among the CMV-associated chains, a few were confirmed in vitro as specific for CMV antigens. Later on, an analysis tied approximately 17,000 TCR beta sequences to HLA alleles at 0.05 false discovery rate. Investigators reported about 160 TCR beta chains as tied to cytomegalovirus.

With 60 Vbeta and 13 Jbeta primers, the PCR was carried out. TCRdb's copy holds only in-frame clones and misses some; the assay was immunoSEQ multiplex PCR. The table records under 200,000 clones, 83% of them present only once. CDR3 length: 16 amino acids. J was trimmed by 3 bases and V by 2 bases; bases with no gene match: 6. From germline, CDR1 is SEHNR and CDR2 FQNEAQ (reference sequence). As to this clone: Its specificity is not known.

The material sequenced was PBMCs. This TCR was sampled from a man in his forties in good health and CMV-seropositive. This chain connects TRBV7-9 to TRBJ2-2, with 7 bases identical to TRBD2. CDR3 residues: CASSLRSGIDTGELFF. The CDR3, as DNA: TGTGCCAGCAGCTTAAGGAGCGGGATAGACACCGGGGAGCTGTTTTTT. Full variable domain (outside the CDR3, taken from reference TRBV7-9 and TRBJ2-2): DTGVSQNPRHKITKRGQNVTFRCDPISEHNRLYWYRQTLGQGPEFLTYFQNEAQLEKSRLLSDRFSAERPKGSFSTLEIQRTEQGDSAMYLCASSLRSGIDTGELFFGEGSRLTVL.